Each of the 2 T cell receptor beta chains below was sequenced from the same sample in a study of OX40 agonist ivuxolimab in advanced cancers. Libraries were prepared through the immunoSEQ multiplex PCR assay. Held by TCRdb, this immuneACCESS table contains in-frame sequences only and omits some clones. Under half of the omission traces to an unresolved V gene where checked; the cause of the rest is unknown. The sample includes over 85,000 clones, with around nine tenths observed a single time. The ten largest clonotypes hold over 0.4% of the sample. The sequencing used CD4+ or CD8+ T cells sorted from blood, collected in a trial of the OX40 agonist ivuxolimab. All receptors come from an adult with an advanced solid tumor such as melanoma, head and neck, liver or kidney cancer.

The genes are TRBV9 and TRBJ2-1; 10 nucleotides align to TRBD1. Germline V lookup: CDR1 SGDLS, CDR2 YYNGEE. The CDR3 covers 13 residues. The ends lost 0 bases at V and 14 bases at J; junction bases unmatched: 5. The CDR3 coding sequence is TGTGCCAGCAGCGTAGACCCGGGACAGGGGAAGTTCTTC. Translation gives CASSVDPGQGKFF.

In this sample, this clone turned up once. The conserved closing phenylalanine or tryptophan is absent in this CDR3, likely reflecting a read error. The V gene is TRBV6-5, the J gene TRBJ1-6, with D unclear. CDR1 is MNHEY, CDR2 SVGAGI, per germline. This CDR3 contains 14 residues. The ends were cut back, 8 bases at V and 7 bases at J, with 15 bases in the middle. The CDR3: CASLGNDGNSPLHL. Written as DNA, the CDR3 is TGTGCCAGCCTGGGTAATGACGGGAATTCACCCCTCCACCTT.